These T cell receptor beta chains were read from a single sample in a study of T cells in Graves' hyperthyroidism and ophthalmopathy. Via MiXCR, TCRdb re-called the multiplex PCR reads, giving one row per CDR3 protein. The sample lists around 580,000 distinct CDR3 sequences; over 15% were seen once. The sample comprised blood. All receptors come from a woman aged 18-29 years with Graves' hyperthyroidism. CDR3s include the opening cysteine and the closing phenylalanine or tryptophan. D genes are given only for firm matches. Some rows mark clone size as missing; the rest say once, few, many or name a class of expanded clone.

j_gene	v_gene	d_gene	abundance	CDR3nt	CDR3aa
TRBJ2-1	TRBV7-9	.	many	TGTGCCAGCAGCTTAGTAACAGCCTACAATGAGCAGTTCTTC	CASSLVTAYNEQFF
TRBJ2-1	TRBV6-1	TRBD2	few	TGTGCCAGCAGTGCTAGCGGTGCCGGGTACAATGAGCAGTTCTTC	CASSASGAGYNEQFF
TRBJ2-3	TRBV28	TRBD2	many	TGTGCCAGCAGTTTTAGGGCTAGCGGGAGGTACGATACGCAGTATTTT	CASSFRASGRYDTQYF
TRBJ2-1	TRBV6-2/TRBV6-3	TRBD2	many	TGTGCCAGCAGCTCCTCGGGCGGGGGTTTTAATGAGCAGTTCTTC	CASSSSGGGFNEQFF
TRBJ1-2	TRBV12-3/TRBV12-4	TRBD1	few	TGTGCCAGCGGACTTATGGAGGGAGGGGGCGGAAGCTATGGCTACACCTTC	CASGLMEGGGGSYGYTF
TRBJ2-3	TRBV7-3	.	many	TGTGCCAGCAGCTTAAACCCGCATGCGCGGGGCCGGGAAGATACGCAGTATTTT	CASSLNPHARGREDTQYF
TRBJ1-2	TRBV24-1	.	.	TGTGCCACCAGTTCAAATAACTATGGCTACACCTTC	CATSSNNYGYTF
TRBJ2-7	TRBV28	TRBD2	.	TGTGCCAGCAGCCCGCCCGGGACTAGCGGGAGGAGCTCCTACGAGCAGTACTTC	CASSPPGTSGRSSYEQYF
TRBJ2-7	TRBV5-4	TRBD2	few	TGTGCCAGCAGCCCGGGACTAGCGGGAGGGATCGACGAGCAGTACTTC	CASSPGLAGGIDEQYF
TRBJ2-2	TRBV7-9	.	.	TGTGCCAGCAGCTTAGTTGTAGAACCTAACACCGGGGAGCTGTTTTTT	CASSLVVEPNTGELFF
TRBJ1-1	TRBV2	.	many	TGTGCCAGCAGTGAAGCGCCGCCAAGGGAAGCTTTCTTT	CASSEAPPREAFF
TRBJ1-2	TRBV20-1	.	many	TGCAGTGCTAGAGATGCAGGGTCCGATGGCTACACCTTC	CSARDAGSDGYTF
TRBJ1-4	TRBV28	.	few	TGTGCCAGCAGTCCAGTGGTGACTAATGAAAAACTGTTTTTT	CASSPVVTNEKLFF
TRBJ2-1	TRBV6-1	.	.	TGTGCCAGCACCCTAGGTAGGATCCCGAGGGCAGATGGTGAGCAGTTCTTC	CASTLGRIPRADGEQFF
TRBJ2-7	TRBV6-5	TRBD1	.	TGTGCCAGCAGTTATCGGGGACAGGAGGCATACGAGCAGTACTTC	CASSYRGQEAYEQYF
TRBJ2-7	TRBV5-1	TRBD1	few	TGCGCCAGCAGCAGCCTACAGGGGAACTACGAGCAGTACTTC	CASSSLQGNYEQYF
TRBJ1-1	TRBV19	.	few	TGTGCCAGTAGTATAGATTCGGTGGTGAGAACTGAAGCTTTCTTT	CASSIDSVVRTEAFF
TRBJ1-5	TRBV19	TRBD1	few	TGTGCCAGTCAAGGTGGGACAGCTCCTGGTCAGCCCCAGCATTTT	CASQGGTAPGQPQHF